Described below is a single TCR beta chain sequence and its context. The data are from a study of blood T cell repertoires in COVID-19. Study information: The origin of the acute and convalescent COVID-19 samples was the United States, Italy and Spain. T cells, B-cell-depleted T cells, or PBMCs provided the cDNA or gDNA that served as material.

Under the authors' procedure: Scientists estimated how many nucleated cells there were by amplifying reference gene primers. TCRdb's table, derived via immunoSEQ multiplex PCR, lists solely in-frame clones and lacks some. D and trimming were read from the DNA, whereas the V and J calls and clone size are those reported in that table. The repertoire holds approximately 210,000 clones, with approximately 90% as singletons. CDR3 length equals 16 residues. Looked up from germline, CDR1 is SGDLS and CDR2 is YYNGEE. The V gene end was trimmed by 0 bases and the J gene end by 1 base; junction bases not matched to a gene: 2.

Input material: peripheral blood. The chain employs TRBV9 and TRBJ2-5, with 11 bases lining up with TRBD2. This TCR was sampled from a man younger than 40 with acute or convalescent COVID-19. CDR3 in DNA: TGTGCCAGCAGCGTAGTGGGGACTAGCGGCCAAGAGACCCAGTACTTC. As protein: CASSVVGTSGQETQYF. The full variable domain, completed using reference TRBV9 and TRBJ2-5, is DSGVTQTPKHLITATGQRVTLRCSPRSGDLSVYWYQQSLDQGLQFLIQYYNGEERAKGNILERFSAQQFPDLHSELNLSSLELGDSALYFCASSVVGTSGQETQYFGPGTRLLVL.